The clone carrying this T cell receptor (beta chain) was seen more than once but under ten times. This CDR3 fails to terminate in the conserved phenylalanine or tryptophan, so it likely reflects a read error. The DNA is left out, because the CDR3 cannot be placed on it with certainty; the CDR3 is given as TCRdb lists it. Including both end residues, the CDR3 is 9 amino acids long. CDR1 SEHNR and CDR2 FQNEAQ come from the germline V gene (reference sequence). The data belong to a study of blood T cell repertoires in COVID-19. Across the study: Italy, Spain and the United States were the sources of the convalescent and acute COVID-19 samples. Sources were T cells, B-cell-depleted T cells, or PBMCs; the material itself was cDNA or gDNA.

Generated by immunoSEQ multiplex PCR, the TCRdb table keeps only in-frame clones and is missing some. Here the sample spans around 83,000 clones, more than 85% being singletons. The specimen sequenced was peripheral blood. The receptor's source is a man older than 75 with active or convalescent COVID-19. V is TRBV7-9 and J is TRBJ2-7; the listed D gene, TRBD2, was not tested against the DNA. The CDR3 reads CAQKRGLDA.